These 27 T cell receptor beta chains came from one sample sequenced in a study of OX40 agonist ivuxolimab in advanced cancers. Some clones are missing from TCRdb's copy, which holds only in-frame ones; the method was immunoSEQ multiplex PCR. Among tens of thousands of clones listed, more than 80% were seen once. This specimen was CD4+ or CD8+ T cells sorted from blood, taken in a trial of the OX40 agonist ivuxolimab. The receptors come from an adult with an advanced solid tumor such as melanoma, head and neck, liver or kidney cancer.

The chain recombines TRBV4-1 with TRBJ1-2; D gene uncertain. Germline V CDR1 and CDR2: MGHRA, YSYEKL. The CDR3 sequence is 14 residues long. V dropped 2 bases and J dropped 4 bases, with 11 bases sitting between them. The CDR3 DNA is TGCGCCAGCAGCCAATCGCACGGACCCTATGGCTACACCTTC. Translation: CASSQSHGPYGYTF.

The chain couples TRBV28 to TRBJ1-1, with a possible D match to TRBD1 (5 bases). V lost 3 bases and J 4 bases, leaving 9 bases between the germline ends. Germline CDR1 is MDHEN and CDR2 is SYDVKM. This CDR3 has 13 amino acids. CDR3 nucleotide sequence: TGTGCCAGCAGTTTCAGTGGGGGCACTGAAGCTTTCTTT. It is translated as CASSFSGGTEAFF. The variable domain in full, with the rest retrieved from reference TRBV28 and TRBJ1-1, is DVKVTQSSRYLVKRTGEKVFLECVQDMDHENMFWYRQDPGLGLRLIYFSYDVKMKEKGDIPEGYSVSREKKERFSLILESASTNQTSMYLCASSFSGGTEAFFGQGTRLTVV.

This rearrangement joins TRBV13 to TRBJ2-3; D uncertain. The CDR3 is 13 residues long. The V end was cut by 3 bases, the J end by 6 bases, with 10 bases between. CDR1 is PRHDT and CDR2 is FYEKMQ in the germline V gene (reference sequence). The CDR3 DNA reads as TGTGCCAGCAGCTTCGGGCCAGCGGATACGCAGTATTTT. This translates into CASSFGPADTQYF.

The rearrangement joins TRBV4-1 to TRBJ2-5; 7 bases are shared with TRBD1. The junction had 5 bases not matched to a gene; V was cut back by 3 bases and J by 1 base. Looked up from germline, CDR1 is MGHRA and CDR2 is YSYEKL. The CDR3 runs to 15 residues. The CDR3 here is CASSHLQGSQETQYF. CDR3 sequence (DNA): TGCGCCAGCAGCCATTTACAGGGGTCCCAAGAGACCCAGTACTTC.

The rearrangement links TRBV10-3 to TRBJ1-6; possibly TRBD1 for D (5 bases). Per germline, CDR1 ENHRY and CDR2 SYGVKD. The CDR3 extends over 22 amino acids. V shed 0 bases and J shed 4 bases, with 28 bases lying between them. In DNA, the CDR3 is TGTGCCATCAGTGAGTCCTCGGACCGCCCGGGGCGCGGGTACTCGTATAATTCACCCCTCCACTTT. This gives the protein CAISESSDRPGRGYSYNSPLHF.

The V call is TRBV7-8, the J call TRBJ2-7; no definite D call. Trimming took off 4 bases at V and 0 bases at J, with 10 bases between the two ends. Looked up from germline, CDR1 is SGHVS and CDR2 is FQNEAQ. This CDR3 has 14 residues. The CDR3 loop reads CASSSGPSSYEQYF. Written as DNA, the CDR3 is TGTGCCAGCAGCTCCGGGCCCAGCTCCTACGAGCAGTACTTC.

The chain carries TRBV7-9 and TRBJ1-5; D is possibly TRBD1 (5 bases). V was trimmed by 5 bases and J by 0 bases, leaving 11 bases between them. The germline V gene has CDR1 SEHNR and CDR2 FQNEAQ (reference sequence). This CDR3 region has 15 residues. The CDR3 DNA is TGTGCCAGCAGCCGCGCAGGGACTAGCAATCAGCCCCAGCATTTT. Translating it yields CASSRAGTSNQPQHF.

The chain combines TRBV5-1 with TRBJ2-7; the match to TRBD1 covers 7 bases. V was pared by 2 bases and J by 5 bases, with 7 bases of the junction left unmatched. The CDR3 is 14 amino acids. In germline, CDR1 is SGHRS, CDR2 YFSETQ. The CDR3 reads CASSFAGGLNEQYF. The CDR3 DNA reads TGCGCCAGCAGCTTTGCAGGGGGTTTAAACGAGCAGTACTTC.

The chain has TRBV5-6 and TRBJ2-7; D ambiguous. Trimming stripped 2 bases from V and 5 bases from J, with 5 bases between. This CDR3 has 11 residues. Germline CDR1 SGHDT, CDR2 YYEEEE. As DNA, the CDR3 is TGTGCCAGCAGCTTAAACCACGAGCAGTACTTC. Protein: CASSLNHEQYF.

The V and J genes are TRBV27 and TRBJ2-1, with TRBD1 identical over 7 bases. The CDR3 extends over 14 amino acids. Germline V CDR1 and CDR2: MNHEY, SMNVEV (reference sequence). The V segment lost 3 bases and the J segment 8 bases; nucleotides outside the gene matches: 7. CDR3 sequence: CASSFRGQVYEQFF. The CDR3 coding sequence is TGTGCCAGCAGTTTTAGGGGGCAGGTTTATGAGCAGTTCTTC.

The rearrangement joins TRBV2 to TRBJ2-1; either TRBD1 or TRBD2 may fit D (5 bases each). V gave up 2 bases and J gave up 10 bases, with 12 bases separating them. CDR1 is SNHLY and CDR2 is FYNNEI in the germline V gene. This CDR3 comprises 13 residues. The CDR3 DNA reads TGTGCCAGCAGTGAAATGGGGACCGGGGAGCAGTTCTTC. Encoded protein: CASSEMGTGEQFF.

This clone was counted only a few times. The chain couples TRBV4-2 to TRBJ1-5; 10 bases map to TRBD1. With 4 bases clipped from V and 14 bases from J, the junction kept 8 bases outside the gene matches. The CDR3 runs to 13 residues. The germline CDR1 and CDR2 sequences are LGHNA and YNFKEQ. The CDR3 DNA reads TGTGCCAGCAGCCCGGGGACAGGGGTTGTAGAGCATTTT. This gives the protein CASSPGTGVVEHF.

DNA for the CDR3: TGTGCCAGCAGCCCCGGGGGGGGGAACACTGAAGCTTTCTTT. This sequence encodes CASSPGGGNTEAFF. This chain links TRBV6-1 with TRBJ1-1, with a possible D match to TRBD1 (5 bases). Deletions cut 6 bases from V and 1 base from J, with 12 bases between. CDR1 and CDR2 from the germline V gene are MNHNS and SASEGT. This CDR3 contains 14 residues.

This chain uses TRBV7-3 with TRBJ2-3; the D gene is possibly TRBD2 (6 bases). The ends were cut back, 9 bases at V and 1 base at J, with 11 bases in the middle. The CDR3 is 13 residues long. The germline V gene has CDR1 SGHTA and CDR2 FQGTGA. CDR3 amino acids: CASGGGGTDTQYF. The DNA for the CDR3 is TGTGCCAGTGGAGGAGGGGGCACAGATACGCAGTATTTT.

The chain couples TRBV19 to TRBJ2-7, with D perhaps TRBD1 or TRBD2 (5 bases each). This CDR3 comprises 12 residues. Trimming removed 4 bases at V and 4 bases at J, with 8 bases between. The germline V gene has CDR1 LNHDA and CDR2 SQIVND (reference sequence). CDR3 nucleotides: TGTGCCAGTAGTACAGGGAGATACGAGCAGTACTTC. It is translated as CASSTGRYEQYF.

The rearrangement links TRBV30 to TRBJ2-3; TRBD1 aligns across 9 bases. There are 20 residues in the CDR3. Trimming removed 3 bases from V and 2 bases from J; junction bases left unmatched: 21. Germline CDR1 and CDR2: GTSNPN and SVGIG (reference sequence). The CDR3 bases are TGTGCCTGGAGCCCTCTATCGAAAACCGGGACAGGGACATACACAGATACGCAGTATTTT. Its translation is CAWSPLSKTGTGTYTDTQYF.

CDR3 DNA: TGTGCCAGCAGCTTCCAAACTATGAACACTGAAGCTTTCTTT. Translated, it gives CASSFQTMNTEAFF. The chain employs TRBV11-2 and TRBJ1-1; D unresolved. Germline CDR1 SGHAT, CDR2 FQNNGV. Between the trimmed V and J ends, which lost 3 bases and 0 bases, there was a span of 8 bases. The CDR3 is 14 amino acids.

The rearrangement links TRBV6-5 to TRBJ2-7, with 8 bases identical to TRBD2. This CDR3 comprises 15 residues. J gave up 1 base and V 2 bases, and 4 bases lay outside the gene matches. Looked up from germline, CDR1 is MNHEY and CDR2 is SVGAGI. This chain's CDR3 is CASSYGSGRSYEQYF. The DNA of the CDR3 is TGTGCCAGCAGTTACGGGAGCGGGAGATCCTACGAGCAGTACTTC.

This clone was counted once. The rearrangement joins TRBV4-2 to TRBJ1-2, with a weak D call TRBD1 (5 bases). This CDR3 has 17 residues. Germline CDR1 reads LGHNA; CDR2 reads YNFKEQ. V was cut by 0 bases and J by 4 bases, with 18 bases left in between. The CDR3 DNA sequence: TGTGCCAGCAGCCAAGAAGCGTCTGGGGGAACCGTCTATGGCTACACCTTC. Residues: CASSQEASGGTVYGYTF.

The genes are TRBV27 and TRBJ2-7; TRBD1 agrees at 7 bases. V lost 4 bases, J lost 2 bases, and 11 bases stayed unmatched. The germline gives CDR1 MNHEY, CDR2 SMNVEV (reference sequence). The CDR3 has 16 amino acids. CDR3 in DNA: TGTGCCAGCAGTTCTACCACCGGGACAGTAGCCTACGAGCAGTACTTC. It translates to CASSSTTGTVAYEQYF.

This CDR3 is CASSPFTGARNTEAFF. DNA of the CDR3: TGTGCCAGCAGCCCCTTTACAGGGGCACGAAACACTGAAGCTTTCTTT. V gene TRBV5-4 combines with J gene TRBJ1-1, with 7 positions matching TRBD1. The CDR3 covers 16 residues. Germline V gene sequence: CDR1 SGHNT, CDR2 YYREEE (reference sequence). Trimming removed 4 bases from V and 2 bases from J; junction bases left unmatched: 11.

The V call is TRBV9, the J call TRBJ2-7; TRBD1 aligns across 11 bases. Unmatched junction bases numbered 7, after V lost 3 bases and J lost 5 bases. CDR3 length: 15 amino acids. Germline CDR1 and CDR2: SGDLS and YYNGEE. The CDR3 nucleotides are TGTGCCAGCAGCGCCACCGGGACAGGGGGTAACGAGCAGTACTTC. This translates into CASSATGTGGNEQYF.

CDR3 coding DNA: TGTGCCAGCAGCTTCGCCGGGGGGTCGAACACCGGGGAGCTGTTTTTT. Translation gives CASSFAGGSNTGELFF. The V and J genes are TRBV11-2 and TRBJ2-2, with TRBD2 matching 7 bases. The CDR3 sequence is 16 residues long. V shed 3 bases, J shed 0 bases, and the junction held 4 bases outside the gene matches. Per the germline V gene, CDR1 is SGHAT and CDR2 is FQNNGV.

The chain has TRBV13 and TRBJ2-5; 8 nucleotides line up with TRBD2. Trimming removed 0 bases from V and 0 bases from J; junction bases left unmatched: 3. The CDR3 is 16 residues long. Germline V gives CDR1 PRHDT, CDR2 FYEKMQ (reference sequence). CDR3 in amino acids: CASSLGLADYQETQYF. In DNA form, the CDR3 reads TGTGCCAGCAGCTTAGGACTAGCGGACTACCAAGAGACCCAGTACTTC. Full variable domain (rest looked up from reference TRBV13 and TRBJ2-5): AAGVIQSPRHLIKEKRETATLKCYPIPRHDTVYWYQQGPGQDPQFLISFYEKMQSDKGSIPDRFSAQQFSDYHSELNMSSLELGDSALYFCASSLGLADYQETQYFGPGTRLLVL.

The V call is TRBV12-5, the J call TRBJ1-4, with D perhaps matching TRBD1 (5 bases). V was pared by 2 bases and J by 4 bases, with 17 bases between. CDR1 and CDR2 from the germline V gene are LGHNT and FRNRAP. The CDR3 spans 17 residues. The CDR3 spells CASGLPGRGSCNEKLFF. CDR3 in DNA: TGTGCTAGTGGTTTGCCCGGCCGGGGGTCGTGTAATGAAAAACTGTTTTTT. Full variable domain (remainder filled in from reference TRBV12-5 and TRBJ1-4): DARVTQTPRHKVTEMGQEVTMRCQPILGHNTVFWYRQTMMQGLELLAYFRNRAPLDDSGMPKDRFSAEMPDATLATLKIQPSEPRDSAVYFCASGLPGRGSCNEKLFFGSGTQLSVL.

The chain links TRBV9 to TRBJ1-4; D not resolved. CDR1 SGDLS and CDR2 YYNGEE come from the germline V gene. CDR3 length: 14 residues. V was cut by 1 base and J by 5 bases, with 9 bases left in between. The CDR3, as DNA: TGTGCCAGCAGCGTACTGTCGACAAATGAAAAACTGTTTTTT. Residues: CASSVLSTNEKLFF.

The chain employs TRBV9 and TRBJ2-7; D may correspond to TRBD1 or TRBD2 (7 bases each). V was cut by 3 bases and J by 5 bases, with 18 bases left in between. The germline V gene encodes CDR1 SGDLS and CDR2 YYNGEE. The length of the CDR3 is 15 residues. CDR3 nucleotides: TGTGCCAGCAGCGAACAGGGGAGGGGGGCTGACGAGCAGTACTTC. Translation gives CASSEQGRGADEQYF.